These 32 T cell receptor beta chains were sequenced from one sample in a study of CD8+ T cells in alopecia areata. As for treatment: oral pan-JAK inhibitor, 5-10 mg twice daily. In each case, RNA was isolated and then reverse transcribed into cDNA as the sequencing template. Clones were read by immunoSEQ multiplex PCR, and TCRdb kept only the in-frame ones, dropping some. This sample yields roughly 110,000 clones, of which 50% to 65% are seen a single time; about 3.3% belongs to the top ten. The source was CD4+ T cells sorted from blood, collected at week 24, from a patient treated with tofacitinib. All receptors derive from a human donor with alopecia areata.

The V gene is TRBV30, the J gene TRBJ2-5; TRBD2 is a possible D gene (6 bases). Germline assignment: CDR1 GTSNPN and CDR2 SVGIG (reference sequence). This CDR3 contains 13 residues. Between the trimmed V and J ends, which lost 6 bases and 5 bases, there was a span of 16 bases. The chain's CDR3 is CACPDQEGETQYF. The DNA for the CDR3 is TGTGCCTGCCCGGATCAGGAGGGGGAGACCCAGTACTTC.

The J gene is TRBJ2-3, the V gene TRBV5-1, with D possibly being TRBD2 (5 bases). CDR1 and CDR2 (germline): SGHRS, YFSETQ. Trimming took 2 bases from V and 4 from J, leaving 8 bases between them. There are 13 residues in the CDR3. The CDR3 is CASSFQAADTQYF. Written as DNA, the CDR3 is TGCGCCAGCAGCTTCCAAGCGGCAGATACGCAGTATTTT.

The rearrangement joins TRBV30 to TRBJ2-5; tentative D call: TRBD2 (6 bases). The V end lost 2 bases, the J end lost 2 bases, and 12 bases lay between the germline ends. From germline, CDR1 is GTSNPN and CDR2 SVGIG (reference sequence). This CDR3 is 14 amino acids long. The CDR3 sequence is CAWSIGGHQETQYF. As DNA, the CDR3 is TGTGCCTGGAGTATCGGGGGTCATCAAGAGACCCAGTACTTC.

The sample holds a few counts of this clone. This chain links TRBV5-1 with TRBJ2-3; 8 nucleotides align to TRBD1. Germline V gene sequence: CDR1 SGHRS, CDR2 YFSETQ. The V and J ends lost 7 bases and 4 bases, in that order; junction bases with no gene match: 11. CDR3 length equals 15 residues. The CDR3 DNA follows: TGCGCCAGCGGAATTGGACAGGGCCTCTCAGATACGCAGTATTTT. Its protein is CASGIGQGLSDTQYF.

The chain couples TRBV4-2 to TRBJ2-6; D unclear. CDR3 length: 16 residues. From germline, CDR1 is LGHNA and CDR2 YNFKEQ. V was pared by 1 base and J by 0 bases, with 7 bases between. The CDR3 nucleotides read TGTGCCAGCAGCCAAGTCGGCGACTCTGGGGCCAACGTCCTGACTTTC. It encodes CASSQVGDSGANVLTF.

This clone was recorded a few times. V is TRBV5-1 and J is TRBJ1-5; D is unresolved. The CDR3 covers 14 residues. Germline values: CDR1 SGHRS, CDR2 YFSETQ. Trimming removed 0 bases at V and 2 bases at J, with 6 bases between. The CDR3 DNA reads TGCGCCAGCAGCTTGGATGGTGGCAATCAGCCCCAGCATTTT. Translated, it gives CASSLDGGNQPQHF.

Only a few counts were recorded for this clone. The chain joins TRBV6-6 to TRBJ2-1; D is perhaps TRBD2 (5 bases). This CDR3 comprises 16 residues. The ends were cut back, 6 bases at V and 7 bases at J, with 22 bases in the middle. Germline lookup yields CDR1 MNHNY and CDR2 SVGAGI (reference sequence). Written as DNA, the CDR3 is TGTGCCAGCAGCTCCCCAGGTTTACTCGGCGGGAATGAGCAGTTCTTC. Translation gives CASSSPGLLGGNEQFF.

The chain carries TRBV14 and TRBJ1-2; D is possibly TRBD1 (6 bases). CDR1 and CDR2 from the germline V gene are SGHDN and FVKESK. The CDR3 loop spans 15 amino acids. V dropped 4 bases and J dropped 5 bases, with 17 bases sitting between them. The CDR3: CASSRSSGARYGYTF. In nucleotides, the CDR3 is TGTGCCAGCAGCCGCTCATCGGGGGCGCGGTATGGCTACACCTTC. The whole variable domain, filled in from reference TRBV14 and TRBJ1-2, reads EAGVTQFPSHSVIEKGQTVTLRCDPISGHDNLYWYRRVMGKEIKFLLHFVKESKQDESGMPNNRFLAERTGGTYSTLKVQPAELEDSGVYFCASSRSSGARYGYTFGSGTRLTVV.

V and J are TRBV5-1 and TRBJ2-5; tentatively, D is TRBD1 (6 bases). Trimming took off 5 bases at V and 7 bases at J, with 18 bases between the two ends. This CDR3 has 14 residues. Germline V gene lookup returns CDR1 SGHRS and CDR2 YFSETQ. The CDR3 protein is CASSSRQASGTQYF. The DNA for the CDR3 is TGCGCCAGCAGTTCTCGACAGGCCTCAGGGACCCAGTACTTC.

This rearrangement joins TRBV30 to TRBJ2-7; a weak D match, TRBD1 (6 bases). V lost 4 bases and J 7 bases, leaving 17 bases between the germline ends. This CDR3 comprises 13 residues. Germline V gene data show CDR1 as GTSNPN and CDR2 as SVGIG (reference sequence). CDR3 coding DNA: TGTGCCTGGATGAGTCAGGGGTTGAGGGAGCAGTACTTC. This codes for CAWMSQGLREQYF.

This clone appeared a single time. V gene TRBV30 combines with J gene TRBJ1-1, with TRBD1 as a possible D gene (5 bases). This CDR3 has 14 amino acids. Germline loops: CDR1 GTSNPN, CDR2 SVGIG (reference sequence). Trimming pared 3 bases from V and 3 bases from J, leaving 14 bases between. CDR3 in DNA: TGTGCCTGGAGCCGAGGGGTCAGAGACACTGAAGCTTTCTTT. Amino acids: CAWSRGVRDTEAFF.

There are a few counts of this clone. The CDR3 DNA follows: TGTGCCAGCAGCCGCACCGGGATCCCGATGTCCAATGAGCAGTTCTTC. Amino acid sequence: CASSRTGIPMSNEQFF. V usage is TRBV7-2 and J usage is TRBJ2-1; possibly TRBD2 for D (5 bases). Deletions cut 5 bases from V and 6 bases from J, with 20 bases between. The CDR3 extends over 16 amino acids. Germline assignment: CDR1 SGHTA and CDR2 FQGNSA.

This clone is a singleton in its sample. The genes are TRBV6-5 and TRBJ2-7, with 7 positions matching TRBD1. J lost 0 bases, V lost 6 bases, and 5 bases had no gene match. Germline CDR1 MNHEY, CDR2 SVGAGI. This CDR3 contains 14 residues. The DNA for the CDR3 is TGTGCCAGCAGACCCGGGACAGACTCCTACGAGCAGTACTTC. Translation: CASRPGTDSYEQYF.

The chain joins TRBV2 to TRBJ1-1; D gene uncertain. Trimming pared 0 bases from V and 7 bases from J, leaving 18 bases between. Germline assignment: CDR1 SNHLY and CDR2 FYNNEI. The CDR3 runs to 16 residues. In nucleotides, the CDR3 is TGTGCCAGCAGTGAAGCGGCGGCCTCGGGGAAAAATGAAGCTTTCTTT. Its translation: CASSEAAASGKNEAFF.

This clone was picked up a small number of times. The chain employs TRBV4-3 and TRBJ1-2; 9 bases agree with TRBD1. The CDR3 is 13 amino acids. The V segment lost 4 bases and the J segment 4 bases; nucleotides outside the gene matches: 1. CDR1 is LGHNA, CDR2 YSLEER, per germline. CDR3 nucleotides: TGCGCCAGCAGCCGGGACAGGGCCTATGGCTACACCTTC. Protein product: CASSRDRAYGYTF.

The chain links TRBV7-2 to TRBJ1-1; maybe TRBD1 (6 bases). This CDR3 is 15 amino acids long. Trimming shortened V by 2 bases and J by 5 bases, and 15 bases separated the two germline ends. The germline V gene encodes CDR1 SGHTA and CDR2 FQGNSA. The CDR3: CASSLTRGGGTEAFF. The DNA for the CDR3 is TGTGCCAGCAGCTTAACCCGGGGGGGCGGGACTGAAGCTTTCTTT.

This sequence joins TRBV19 and TRBJ2-7, with D possibly matching TRBD2 (5 bases). V was shortened by 7 bases and J by 9 bases, with 16 bases between the two germline ends. From germline, CDR1 is LNHDA and CDR2 SQIVND (reference sequence). The length of the CDR3 is 12 residues. As DNA, the CDR3 is TGTGCCAGTACTGATCCGGGATCACGGCAGTACTTC. Its protein product is CASTDPGSRQYF.

This clone was seen a single time. This sequence joins TRBV7-2 and TRBJ2-5; 10 bases agree with TRBD2. V lost 3 bases and J lost 2; bases outside the gene matches: 12. This CDR3 contains 18 residues. Germline values: CDR1 SGHTA, CDR2 FQGNSA. The CDR3 bases are TGTGCCAGCAGCTTGTCTAAGCGGGGGGGAAAGAGGCAAGAGACCCAGTACTTC. It codes for CASSLSKRGGKRQETQYF. Looking up the rest from reference TRBV7-2 and TRBJ2-5 gives the full variable domain: GAGVSQSPSNKVTEKGKDVELRCDPISGHTALYWYRQSLGQGLEFLIYFQGNSAPDKSGLPSDRFSAERTGGSVSTLTIQRTQQEDSAVYLCASSLSKRGGKRQETQYFGPGTRLLVL.

This clone has only a few counts. The chain links TRBV2 to TRBJ2-3, with 7 bases matching TRBD2. There are 12 residues in the CDR3. Per germline, CDR1 SNHLY and CDR2 FYNNEI. V dropped 8 bases and J dropped 3; count of bases not matched to a gene: 2. CDR3 region: CASGRATDTQYF. CDR3 nucleotides: TGTGCCAGCGGGAGGGCGACAGATACGCAGTATTTT.

The rearrangement joins TRBV4-2 to TRBJ1-2, with D maybe TRBD1 (5 bases). Germline CDR1 LGHNA, CDR2 YNFKEQ. This CDR3 has 15 amino acids. V was pared by 1 base and J by 6 bases, with 15 bases between. CDR3 coding DNA: TGTGCCAGCAGCCAAGCCGAAAAGCTGGGGCATGGCTACACCTTC. Its protein is CASSQAEKLGHGYTF.

J is TRBJ1-3 and V is TRBV14; D is uncertain. CDR1 is SGHDN and CDR2 is FVKESK in the germline V gene. Trimming removed 4 bases at V and 2 bases at J, with 12 bases between. This CDR3 comprises 15 residues. In DNA, the CDR3 is TGTGCCAGCAGCCTAATGTGGGGAGCTGGAAACACCATATATTTT. It specifies CASSLMWGAGNTIYF.

V and J are TRBV23-1 and TRBJ2-7, with D possibly TRBD1 on 5 matching bases. TRBV23-1 is designated an ORF whose function remains uncertain. Trimming shortened V by 3 bases and J by 3 bases, and 6 bases separated the two germline ends. This CDR3 has 12 residues. CDR3 sequence reads: CASSHGHYEQYF. The CDR3 DNA is TGCGCCAGCAGTCACGGACACTACGAGCAGTACTTC.

The CDR3: CASSFDLMNTEAFF. As DNA, the CDR3 is TGCGCCAGCAGCTTCGACTTAATGAACACTGAAGCTTTCTTT. The gene calls are TRBV5-1 and TRBJ1-1; D not certain. V lost 2 bases to trimming and J lost 0 bases, with 8 bases between them. The CDR3 length is 14 residues. Germline-derived CDR1 and CDR2 are SGHRS and YFSETQ. The full variable domain, completed using reference TRBV5-1 and TRBJ1-1, is KAGVTQTPRYLIKTRGQQVTLSCSPISGHRSVSWYQQTPGQGLQFLFEYFSETQRNKGNFPGRFSGRQFSNSRSEMNVSTLELGDSALYLCASSFDLMNTEAFFGQGTRLTVV.

This sequence joins TRBV29-1 and TRBJ1-1, with D possibly matching TRBD1 (6 bases). Germline CDR1 SQVTM, CDR2 ANQGSEA. Trimming took 6 bases from V and 5 from J, leaving 16 bases between them. This CDR3 has 13 residues. DNA for the CDR3: TGCAGCGTCTGCGCGGGACAAGGGACTGAAGCTTTCTTT. Amino acids: CSVCAGQGTEAFF.

The V gene is TRBV29-1, the J gene TRBJ2-5, with D unresolved. CDR3 length equals 13 residues. With 4 bases removed from V and 4 bases from J, the gap between germline ends came to 13 bases. Per the germline V gene, CDR1 is SQVTM and CDR2 is ANQGSEA. CDR3 sequence (DNA): TGCAGCGTTGCGTCTCAGAGGAGAGAGACCCAGTACTTC. This gives the protein CSVASQRRETQYF.

This clone turned up a few times. As DNA, the CDR3 is TGTGCCAGCAGCGTAGGCAGGGTTGGCTACGAGCAGTACTTC. Protein product: CASSVGRVGYEQYF. The chain couples TRBV9 to TRBJ2-7, with a possible D match to TRBD1 (5 bases). The CDR3 loop spans 14 amino acids. CDR1 is SGDLS and CDR2 is YYNGEE in the germline V gene. V lost 0 bases, J lost 3 bases, and 10 bases lay in between. The full variable domain, rest sourced from reference TRBV9 and TRBJ2-7, is DSGVTQTPKHLITATGQRVTLRCSPRSGDLSVYWYQQSLDQGLQFLIQYYNGEERAKGNILERFSAQQFPDLHSELNLSSLELGDSALYFCASSVGRVGYEQYFGPGTRLTVT.

The gene calls are TRBV30 and TRBJ1-1; D gene unclear. Trimming stripped 3 bases from V and 11 bases from J, with 13 bases between. The CDR3 sequence is 11 residues long. The V gene's germline CDR1 is GTSNPN and CDR2 SVGIG (reference sequence). CDR3 DNA: TGTGCCTGGAGGGAGAATTTGGGTGCTTTCTTT. Amino acid sequence: CAWRENLGAFF.

The genes are TRBV29-1 and TRBJ2-5; TRBD2 is a possible D gene (5 bases). CDR3 size: 10 residues. CDR1 and CDR2 (germline): SQVTM, ANQGSEA. V was cut by 8 bases and J by 3 bases, with 7 bases left in between. In DNA form, the CDR3 reads TGCAGCACGAGGGAAGAGACCCAGTACTTC. It is translated as CSTREETQYF.

The chain combines TRBV29-1 with TRBJ2-7; 11 bases fit TRBD1. This CDR3 is 14 amino acids long. The germline CDR1 and CDR2 sequences are SQVTM and ANQGSEA. V shed 7 bases, J shed 5 bases, and the junction held 10 bases outside the gene matches. The CDR3 sequence is CSARRTGGSNEQYF. For the CDR3, the DNA is TGCAGCGCACGTCGGACAGGGGGCTCAAACGAGCAGTACTTC.

This clone occurred a few times. This chain joins TRBV10-3 and TRBJ2-3; D perhaps matches TRBD2 (6 bases). Germline values: CDR1 ENHRY, CDR2 SYGVKD. Trimming stripped 8 bases from V and 2 bases from J, with 14 bases between. The CDR3 extends over 14 amino acids. The CDR3 sequence: CAIGAGTATDTQYF. In DNA, the CDR3 is TGTGCCATCGGGGCGGGAACAGCCACAGATACGCAGTATTTT.

The table lists this clone with a count of one. The chain recombines TRBV5-1 with TRBJ1-1; a possible D gene is TRBD1 (6 bases). CDR3 length equals 15 residues. Germline lookup yields CDR1 SGHRS and CDR2 YFSETQ. Trimming took 0 bases from V and 5 from J, leaving 14 bases between them. The CDR3 DNA sequence: TGCGCCAGCAGCTTGGTCGGTCAGGGGCAAACTGAAGCTTTCTTT. This codes for CASSLVGQGQTEAFF.

V usage is TRBV29-1 and J usage is TRBJ1-2, with 8 bases lining up with TRBD1. Trimming at V came to 6 bases and at J to 3 bases, leaving 6 bases not matched to a gene. The CDR3 runs to 13 residues. Germline CDR1 and CDR2: SQVTM and ANQGSEA. The DNA for the CDR3 is TGCAGCGTCTGGACAGGGAGGGACTATGGCTACACCTTC. Protein product: CSVWTGRDYGYTF.